In this sample, the clone carrying this T cell receptor beta chain turned up once. The antigen is undetermined. Constant-segment primers and 5'RACE yielded cDNA libraries for TCR alpha and TCR beta, each carrying sample barcodes and UMIs. TCRdb recomputed calls from the 5' RACE reads with MiXCR, one row per CDR3 protein. The sample has under 650,000 distinct CDR3 sequences, roughly 17% seen once. The CDR3 spans 16 residues. With 5 bases clipped from V and 4 bases from J, the junction kept 6 bases outside the gene matches. In germline, CDR1 is SGHNT, CDR2 YENEEA. This specimen comes from a study of T-cell memory formation after mild COVID-19. Study at large: The TCR clusters were mostly specific to one donor.

General study results and limits: The CD4+ clones that contracted clustered mainly within CM and EM, and the CD8+ clones concentrated in EMRA.

This chain joins TRBV11-3 and TRBJ2-1, with 12 bases aligning to TRBD2. Source material: PBMCs or a T cell subset sorted from them (not recorded which). The sequence was collected from an adult woman who had mild COVID-19 (a few samples of this study predate the infection). Cell type and time point are not known. For the CDR3, the DNA is TGTGCCAGCAGCGCCCTTCTAGCGGGAGGGTACAATGAGCAGTTCTTC. Its translation: CASSALLAGGYNEQFF.